The 6 T cell receptor beta chains in this list originate from one sample, sequenced in a study of beta chain features in type 1 diabetes. Sequenced material consisted of expressed TCRB transcripts (all of the isolated RNA was reverse transcribed). TCRdb's table, derived via immunoSEQ multiplex PCR, lists solely in-frame clones and lacks some. The sample lists about 210,000 clones, 11% seen once, with 1% to 1.5% in the top ten. The material sequenced was central memory CD4+ T cells from blood. The receptors shown here come from a man aged 18 to 35 in good health.

To note about this clone: The same CDR3 is also encoded by other DNA sequences in this sample. This rearrangement joins TRBV27 to TRBJ2-3; 7 nucleotides match TRBD1. V lost 6 bases, J lost 1 base, and 4 bases stayed unmatched. Germline CDR1 is MNHEY and CDR2 is SMNVEV (reference sequence). This CDR3 is 14 amino acids long. CDR3 residues: CASSPGQGTDTQYF. CDR3 in DNA: TGTGCCAGCAGCCCTGGACAGGGCACAGATACGCAGTATTTT.

The gene calls are TRBV6-6 and TRBJ1-2, with unresolved D. With 5 bases removed from V and 4 bases from J, the gap between germline ends came to 14 bases. Germline loops: CDR1 MNHNY, CDR2 SVGAGI (reference sequence). The CDR3 is 14 residues long. The CDR3 DNA reads TGTGCCAGCAGTGCCGCACAGCCCATCTATGGCTACACCTTC. This gives the protein CASSAAQPIYGYTF.

This chain connects TRBV7-2 to TRBJ2-7, with 9 nucleotides matching TRBD2. There are 16 residues in the CDR3. Germline CDR1 and CDR2: SGHTA and FQGNSA. With V trimmed by 3 bases and J by 0 bases, 6 bases remained unmatched. The CDR3 reads CASSFPAGGSSYEQYF. The CDR3 nucleotides are TGTGCCAGCAGCTTCCCAGCGGGAGGTAGCTCCTACGAGCAGTACTTC. Looking up the rest from reference TRBV7-2 and TRBJ2-7 gives the full variable domain: GAGVSQSPSNKVTEKGKDVELRCDPISGHTALYWYRQSLGQGLEFLIYFQGNSAPDKSGLPSDRFSAERTGGSVSTLTIQRTQQEDSAVYLCASSFPAGGSSYEQYFGPGTRLTVT.

This clone turned up a few times. The chain joins TRBV2 to TRBJ1-2; D remains unclear. The CDR3 length is 13 residues. CDR1 and CDR2 from the germline V gene are SNHLY and FYNNEI. V was cut by 5 bases and J by 4 bases, with 11 bases left in between. CDR3 coding DNA: TGTGCCAGCAGTAGGCAGGATACCTATGGCTACACCTTC. It codes for CASSRQDTYGYTF.

This chain connects TRBV4-2 to TRBJ1-1, with 10 positions matching TRBD1. The CDR3 contains 16 residues. V lost 0 bases to trimming and J lost 5 bases; unmatched junction nucleotides: 6. From germline, CDR1 is LGHNA and CDR2 YNFKEQ. The CDR3 DNA follows: TGTGCCAGCAGCCAAGAAGGGACAGGGGTTGGTACTGAAGCTTTCTTT. This sequence encodes CASSQEGTGVGTEAFF.

The V call is TRBV5-4, the J call TRBJ2-1; TRBD2 matches at 10 bases. The germline gives CDR1 SGHNT, CDR2 YYREEE (reference sequence). The length of the CDR3 is 18 residues. The trim removed 4 bases at V and 2 bases at J, leaving 12 bases unmatched. CDR3 region: CASSAPLAGQRAYNEQFF. The CDR3 DNA follows: TGTGCCAGCAGCGCCCCACTAGCGGGACAAAGGGCCTACAATGAGCAGTTCTTC.